These T cell receptor beta chains were read from a single sample in a study of cytomegalovirus exposure and HLA in healthy donors. Sequencing used immunoSEQ multiplex PCR; TCRdb keeps in-frame clones, though not all of them. The table shows approximately 160,000 clones, with roughly 78% occurring only once. Sequenced sample: PBMCs. These receptors originate from a woman aged 45-60 years in good health and CMV-seropositive. Each CDR3 is given with its conserved first and last residue. The order of the fields is J gene, CDR3 length, V gene, D gene, clone size, CDR3 DNA, CDR3 protein. The D gene is left open where the match is weak. Only some rows state a clone size, as once, few, many or a class for expanded clones.

TRBJ1-5,18,TRBV7-9,-,-,TGTGCCAGCAGCTTAGCGTCTGTTGGAGGCTACTGGGATCAGCCCCAGCATTTT,CASSLASVGGYWDQPQHF
TRBJ2-7,11,TRBV6-5,-,few,TGTGCCAGCAGTTACCTCGACGAGCAGTACTTC,CASSYLDEQYF
TRBJ1-2,12,TRBV29-1,-,-,TGCGGCGTTATTCCGGCTAACTATGGCTACACCTTC,CGVIPANYGYTF
TRBJ1-6,14,TRBV13,TRBD1,-,TGTGCCAGCAGTGGGGGACAGAATAATTCACCCCTCCACTTT,CASSGGQNNSPLHF
TRBJ1-1,16,TRBV7-9,TRBD1,-,TGTGCCAGCAGCCGAAGAGGGGGCCCCCTGAACACTGAAGCTTTCTTT,CASSRRGGPLNTEAFF
TRBJ2-1,12,TRBV6-5,-,-,TGTGCCAGCAGCCCCGGGTGGCATGAGCAGTTCTTC,CASSPGWHEQFF
TRBJ2-5,16,TRBV5-1,TRBD1,once,TGCGCCAGCAGCTCATTGGACAGGGGAAGTGGTGAGACCCAGTACTTC,CASSSLDRGSGETQYF
TRBJ1-4,14,TRBV27,-,-,TGTGCCAGCACCTCGAGAGGCGCTAATGAAAAACTGTTTTTT,CASTSRGANEKLFF
TRBJ2-7,14,TRBV5-1,-,-,TGCGCCAGCAGCTTGGGAGGCAGAGACTACGAGCAGTACTTC,CASSLGGRDYEQYF
TRBJ2-2,12,TRBV30,-,-,TGTGCCTGGAGCCGGGGAGCCGGGGAGCTGTTTTTT,CAWSRGAGELFF
TRBJ1-2,15,TRBV2,TRBD1,-,TGTGCCAGCAGTCCGGGACAGGGCGATATCTATGGCTACACCTTC,CASSPGQGDIYGYTF
TRBJ1-2,14,TRBV30,-,-,TGTGCCTGGAGTGTGAAGCAGGGTACCTATGGCTACACCTTC,CAWSVKQGTYGYTF
TRBJ2-1,12,TRBV10-3,TRBD2,few,TGTGCCATCCGCGCGGGGGACAATGAGCAGTTCTTC,CAIRAGDNEQFF
TRBJ1-2,13,TRBV7-8,-,-,TGTGCCAGCAGCTTTAGCCTCAACTATGGCTACACCTTC,CASSFSLNYGYTF
TRBJ1-1,14,TRBV2,-,-,TGTGCCAGCAGATTCCAGGGGAGGGGCACTGAAGCTTTCTTT,CASRFQGRGTEAFF
TRBJ2-3,14,TRBV6-6,-,-,TGTGCCAGCATTGGGGGAGGAGGGACAGATACGCAGTATTTT,CASIGGGGTDTQYF
TRBJ1-6,13,TRBV6-1,-,-,TGTGCCAGCGGGGAGGTCCTCAATTCGCCCCTCCACTTT,CASGEVLNSPLHF
TRBJ2-3,14,TRBV5-4,-,-,TGTGCCAGCAGCCAGTCGGCGGCCGGGGATACGCAGTATTTT,CASSQSAAGDTQYF
TRBJ1-1,15,TRBV5-8,-,-,TGTGCCAGCAGCTCTCGGACAATTATGAACACTGAAGCTTTCTTT,CASSSRTIMNTEAFF
TRBJ1-1,14,TRBV5-1,-,-,TGCGCCAGCAGCTTCGAGGAGAAGAACACTGAAGCTTTCTTT,CASSFEEKNTEAFF
TRBJ2-5,15,TRBV5-1,TRBD2,-,TGCGCCAGCAGCGTGACTAGCGGGGGGTATGAGACCCAGTACTTC,CASSVTSGGYETQYF
TRBJ1-1,14,TRBV6-1,TRBD1,few,TGTGCCAGCGGGGGACAGGTTACTTACACTGAAGCTTTCTTT,CASGGQVTYTEAFF
TRBJ1-4,15,TRBV6-1,-,many,TGTGCCAGCAGTGAAGAGAAAGGGGCTCCCGAAAAACTGTTTTTT,CASSEEKGAPEKLFF
TRBJ1-5,15,TRBV2,-,few,TGTGCCAGCAGTGGGCGACTATTGGGCAATCAGCCCCAGCATTTT,CASSGRLLGNQPQHF